The 20 T cell receptor beta chains reported below all come from one sample, sequenced in a study of T cell repertoires in cytomegalovirus infection. Each CDR3 protein gets one entry after TCRdb re-called the reads with MiXCR. The repertoire holds about 110,000 distinct CDR3 sequences, less than 30% seen once, with about 81% in the top ten. These TCRs are of unknown antigen specificity. Sample: CD8+ T cells from cultured PBMCs, taken from culture after CMV antigen stimulation. The receptor set was obtained from a human donor in good health (CMV status not recorded). Some clones in this sample may be carry-over from other donors' samples.

This clonotype was detected ten times or more. The rearrangement joins TRBV20-1 to TRBJ2-5, with TRBD2 as a possible D gene (5 bases). V lost 0 bases, J lost 0 bases, and 20 bases lay in between. CDR1 and CDR2 (germline): DFQATT, SNEGSKA (reference sequence). This CDR3 contains 18 residues. The CDR3 DNA follows: TGCAGTGCTAGAGAACCCCCTACTAGGGCGGGTTACCAAGAGACCCAGTACTTC. Its protein product is CSAREPPTRAGYQETQYF.

This clonotype has just a few counts. The V and J genes are TRBV11-2 and TRBJ2-3; no reliable D call. Trimming stripped 3 bases from V and 0 bases from J, with 7 bases between. This CDR3 region has 14 residues. CDR1 is SGHAT, CDR2 FQNNGV, per germline. The CDR3 is CASSLAASTDTQYF. The DNA for the CDR3 is TGTGCCAGCAGCTTGGCCGCTAGCACAGATACGCAGTATTTT. The whole variable domain, filled in from reference TRBV11-2 and TRBJ2-3, reads EAGVAQSPRYKIIEKRQSVAFWCNPISGHATLYWYQQILGQGPKLLIQFQNNGVVDDSQLPKDRFSAERLKGVDSTLKIQPAKLEDSAVYLCASSLAASTDTQYFGPGTRLTVL.

This clonotype was recorded a few times. The rearrangement uses TRBV28 and TRBJ2-3; 9 bases fit TRBD2. CDR3 length: 20 residues. Germline CDR1 is MDHEN and CDR2 is SYDVKM. V shed 3 bases, J shed 4 bases, and the junction held 20 bases outside the gene matches. The CDR3 bases are TGTGCCAGCAGTTTCCCGGCTAGCGGGGCTCCCGAAGAGGCGTCAGATACGCAGTATTTT. Encoded protein: CASSFPASGAPEEASDTQYF.

CDR3 loop: CATQVRDWNTEAFF. In DNA, the CDR3 is TGTGCCACCCAGGTCCGGGACTGGAACACTGAAGCTTTCTTT. The chain joins TRBV24-1 to TRBJ1-1; D possibly corresponds to TRBD1 (5 bases). Trimming removed 9 bases from V and 1 base from J, with 14 bases in between. Germline lookup yields CDR1 KGHDR and CDR2 SFDVKD. There are 14 residues in the CDR3.

This chain joins TRBV6-5 and TRBJ1-2; D is undetermined. This CDR3 contains 17 residues. From germline, CDR1 is MNHEY and CDR2 SVGAGI. V lost 0 bases to trimming and J lost 5 bases, with 19 bases between them. CDR3 in DNA: TGTGCCAGCAGTTACTCGGCAGCCGAGCTGACATTTTATGGCTACACCTTC. Translated, it gives CASSYSAAELTFYGYTF.

The CDR3 bases are TGTGCCAGCGGCGCGGGGGGGACCAATCAGCCCCAGCATTTT. It translates to CASGAGGTNQPQHF. The chain employs TRBV9 and TRBJ1-5; a possible D gene is TRBD1 (5 bases). The CDR3 has 14 amino acids. From germline, CDR1 is SGDLS and CDR2 YYNGEE. The V end was cut by 7 bases, the J end by 3 bases, with 14 bases between.

This clonotype has a handful of counts. This rearrangement joins TRBV12-3 or TRBV12-4 to TRBJ2-3; D is unclear. This CDR3 spans 12 amino acids. V was shortened by 8 bases and J by 4 bases, with 10 bases between the two germline ends. The CDR3 nucleotides are TGTGCCAGCTCCACCGGGCCAGATACGCAGTATTTT. It yields the protein CASSTGPDTQYF.

This clonotype was observed a few times. The chain employs TRBV29-1 and TRBJ2-3; D is uncertain. The CDR3 consists of 11 residues. Trimming removed 4 bases from V and 3 bases from J, with 5 bases in between. The germline V gene encodes CDR1 SQVTM and CDR2 ANQGSEA. The CDR3 nucleotides are TGCAGCGTTGGATGGACAGATACGCAGTATTTT. Protein sequence: CSVGWTDTQYF.

This clonotype was detected many times. The chain links TRBV2 to TRBJ1-1; D perhaps matches TRBD1 (5 bases). Germline V lookup: CDR1 SNHLY, CDR2 FYNNEI. V dropped 7 bases and J dropped 3 bases, with 12 bases sitting between them. The CDR3 runs 13 residues. CDR3 DNA: TGTGCCAGCACCATGACAGAAGACACTGAAGCTTTCTTT. Encoded protein: CASTMTEDTEAFF. Full variable domain (missing parts from reference TRBV2 and TRBJ1-1): EPEVTQTPSHQVTQMGQEVILRCVPISNHLYFYWYRQILGQKVEFLVSFYNNEISEKSEIFDDQFSVERPDGSNFTLKIRSTKLEDSAMYFCASTMTEDTEAFFGQGTRLTVV.

J is TRBJ1-5 and V is TRBV19; no reliable D call. V dropped 5 bases and J dropped 2 bases, with 16 bases sitting between them. The CDR3 loop spans 16 amino acids. The germline gives CDR1 LNHDA, CDR2 SQIVND (reference sequence). CDR3 nucleotides: TGTGCCAGTAGTCTTTCTCAGGTCTTGGGCAATCAGCCCCAGCATTTT. Translation gives CASSLSQVLGNQPQHF.

This chain uses TRBV28 with TRBJ2-2, with D tentatively TRBD1 or TRBD2 (5 bases each). The CDR3 has 14 residues. V lost 2 bases to trimming and J lost 4 bases, with 8 bases between them. Germline V CDR1 and CDR2: MDHEN, SYDVKM. The CDR3 coding sequence is TGTGCCAGCAGTTTAACCGGGACCACCGGGGAGCTGTTTTTT. This sequence encodes CASSLTGTTGELFF. Full variable domain (remainder filled in from reference TRBV28 and TRBJ2-2): DVKVTQSSRYLVKRTGEKVFLECVQDMDHENMFWYRQDPGLGLRLIYFSYDVKMKEKGDIPEGYSVSREKKERFSLILESASTNQTSMYLCASSLTGTTGELFFGEGSRLTVL.

The chain combines TRBV7-8 with TRBJ1-6, with 7 bases that match TRBD1. CDR3 size: 17 residues. The V segment lost 4 bases and the J segment 0 bases; nucleotides outside the gene matches: 6. Germline V gene data show CDR1 as SGHVS and CDR2 as FQNEAQ. For the CDR3, the DNA is TGTGCCAGCAGCTCCCACTGGGACAGCTCCTATAATTCACCCCTCCACTTT. Translated: CASSSHWDSSYNSPLHF. The variable domain in full, completed from reference TRBV7-8 and TRBJ1-6, reads GAGVSQSPRYKVAKRGQDVALRCDPISGHVSLFWYQQALGQGPEFLTYFQNEAQLDKSGLPSDRFFAERPEGSVSTLKIQRTQQEDSAVYLCASSSHWDSSYNSPLHFGNGTRLTVT.

The rearrangement joins TRBV4-1 to TRBJ2-3; 8 nucleotides line up with TRBD1. The junction had 7 bases not matched to a gene; V was cut back by 0 bases and J by 5 bases. Germline V lookup: CDR1 MGHRA, CDR2 YSYEKL. CDR3 size: 16 residues. CDR3 coding DNA: TGCGCCAGCAGCCAAGACAGGGGGCTGGGCGGAGATACGCAGTATTTT. Residues: CASSQDRGLGGDTQYF.

V is TRBV14 and J is TRBJ2-7; TRBD2 is a possible D gene (6 bases). The V gene's germline CDR1 is SGHDN and CDR2 FVKESK. Trimming pared 3 bases from V and 3 bases from J, leaving 9 bases between. The CDR3 is made up of 13 amino acids. CDR3 DNA: TGTGCCAGCAGCCAGCGGGGAATCTACGAGCAGTACTTC. This translates into CASSQRGIYEQYF.

The chain uses TRBV6-5 and TRBJ2-7, with D uncertain. Trimming cost V 1 base and J 5 bases, with 15 bases left between them. The CDR3 has 15 residues. CDR1 and CDR2 from the germline V gene are MNHEY and SVGAGI. The CDR3 sequence is CASSYLNAQANEQYF. The CDR3 region has the DNA TGTGCCAGCAGTTACTTGAACGCCCAGGCCAACGAGCAGTACTTC.

This sequence joins TRBV20-1 and TRBJ2-1, with D possibly being TRBD2 (6 bases). The CDR3 is made up of 16 amino acids. Germline V gene sequence: CDR1 DFQATT, CDR2 SNEGSKA (reference sequence). V lost 1 base and J lost 7, with 20 bases in between. Here the CDR3 reads CSARVQSLANWNEQFF. In DNA form, the CDR3 reads TGCAGTGCTAGAGTTCAGTCGCTAGCGAATTGGAATGAGCAGTTCTTC.

The chain joins TRBV7-9 to TRBJ1-1; the D is unclear. The V gene's germline CDR1 is SEHNR and CDR2 FQNEAQ (reference sequence). The CDR3 has 15 residues. Deletions cut 4 bases from V and 2 bases from J, with 14 bases between. CDR3 DNA sequence: TGTGCCAGCAGCTCAAACCTCGGGAAAAACACTGAAGCTTTCTTT. Protein sequence: CASSSNLGKNTEAFF.

Comments on this clonotype: Sequence at one end of the junction differs from germline and may be a read error. The J gene is TRBJ1-2, the V gene TRBV19, with TRBD1 matching 11 bases. The germline CDR1 and CDR2 sequences are LNHDA and SQIVND (reference sequence). The CDR3 sequence is 17 residues long. The CDR3 loop reads CASSARTGGYGDYDYTF. DNA of the CDR3: TGTGCCAGTAGTGCTCGGACAGGGGGCTACGGAGACTATGACTACACCTTC.

Comment on this clonotype: The junction and the germline gene differ at one end; a read error may be behind it. The CDR3 DNA follows: TGCAGCGCTGAAGCGGACCAAGAAGAGCAGTTCTTC. Protein product: CSAEADQEEQFF. This chain connects TRBV29-1 to TRBJ2-1, with TRBD2 as a possible D gene (5 bases). This CDR3 region has 12 residues. CDR1 is SQVTM and CDR2 is ANQGSEA in the germline V gene.

This clonotype was seen repeatedly, ten times or more. The CDR3 reads CASTVTLHTDTQYF. The CDR3 coding sequence is TGTGCCAGCACCGTGACACTCCACACAGATACGCAGTATTTT. The chain couples TRBV7-8 to TRBJ2-3, with D unresolved. The CDR3 loop spans 14 amino acids. Germline V gives CDR1 SGHVS, CDR2 FQNEAQ. The V gene lost 7 bases and the J gene lost 2 bases, with 13 bases spanning the gap.